Listed below are T cell receptor beta chains from one sample, sequenced in a study of blood T cell repertoires in COVID-19. The repertoire was sequenced with immunoSEQ multiplex PCR; TCRdb's copy has only in-frame clones and lacks some. The data show 120,000 to 150,000 clones, about four fifths seen once. Sequencing was carried out using peripheral blood. Every receptor here comes from a human donor in a cohort sampled during active COVID-19. Each CDR3 is given with its conserved first and last residue. D genes are given only for firm matches. Some rows have no size entry. The others give once, few or many, or a class for an expanded clone.

d_call | j_call | v_call | clone_size | cdr3_aa | cdr3_nt
NA | TRBJ2-1 | TRBV19 | NA | CASSIPSPTGIKGRPTYNEQFF | TGTGCCAGTAGTATTCCCTCCCCTACAGGGATCAAAGGGCGCCCCACTTACAATGAGCAGTTCTTC
TRBD1 | TRBJ2-3 | TRBV9 | NA | CASSPGTATDTQYF | TGTGCCAGCAGCCCCGGGACAGCCACAGATACGCAGTATTTT
NA | TRBJ2-2 | TRBV7-9 | NA | CASSLHPGNTGELFF | TGTGCCAGCAGCCTTCACCCAGGAAACACCGGGGAGCTGTTTTTT
NA | TRBJ2-3 | TRBV29-1 | NA | CSVIEGAASTDTQYF | TGCAGCGTTATTGAGGGAGCGGCTAGCACAGATACGCAGTATTTT
NA | TRBJ1-5 | TRBV6-1 | NA | CASSDLRGPSNQPQHF | TGTGCCAGCAGTGATCTCAGGGGCCCAAGCAATCAGCCCCAGCATTTT
NA | TRBJ1-2 | TRBV6-6 | NA | CASSYSIGGNYGYTF | TGTGCCAGCAGTTACTCGATAGGGGGTAACTATGGCTACACCTTC
TRBD2 | TRBJ2-1 | TRBV20-1 | NA | CSAKRERKQFF | TGCAGTGCTAAGCGGGAGAGGAAGCAGTTCTTC
TRBD1 | TRBJ1-2 | TRBV7-3 | NA | CASSISPGQGYGYTF | TGTGCCAGCAGCATCTCACCGGGACAGGGGTATGGCTACACCTTC
TRBD2 | TRBJ2-5 | TRBV5-1 | NA | CASMGSGGHQETQYF | TGCGCCAGCATGGGTAGCGGGGGGCACCAAGAGACCCAGTACTTC
TRBD1 | TRBJ2-3 | TRBV2 | NA | CASSSMGQGLDTQYF | TGTGCCAGCAGTTCTATGGGACAGGGTTTAGATACGCAGTATTTT
TRBD2 | TRBJ2-2 | TRBV6-6 | once | CAIRGLAGAGELFF | TGTGCCATCAGGGGACTAGCGGGAGCCGGGGAGCTGTTTTTT
TRBD1 | TRBJ2-3 | TRBV11-2 | NA | CASSPRQGHYTDTQYF | TGTGCCAGCAGCCCGCGACAGGGGCACTACACAGATACGCAGTATTTT
NA | TRBJ2-5 | TRBV10-3 | NA | CAAAGVNQETQYF | TGTGCCGCTGCAGGGGTCAATCAGGAGACCCAGTACTTC
TRBD1 | TRBJ1-1 | TRBV10-2 | NA | CASSESWDRGTEAFF | TGCGCCAGCAGTGAGTCTTGGGACAGGGGCACTGAAGCTTTCTTT
TRBD2 | TRBJ2-3 | TRBV29-1 | NA | CSAGLAGGSTDTQYF | TGCAGCGCCGGACTAGCGGGAGGTAGCACAGATACGCAGTATTTT
NA | TRBJ1-1 | TRBV7-2 | NA | CASSSPVGTAFF | TGTGCCAGCAGCTCTCCGGTGGGCACGGCTTTCTTT
NA | TRBJ2-1 | TRBV19 | NA | CASSMQLEIYNEQFF | TGTGCCAGTAGTATGCAACTAGAAATCTACAATGAGCAGTTCTTC
NA | TRBJ2-5 | TRBV7-8 | NA | CASSTSGAGEGKTQYF | TGTGCCAGCAGCACTTCAGGGGCAGGGGAGGGGAAGACCCAGTACTTC
TRBD1 | TRBJ1-2 | TRBV19 | NA | CASTPTGQGVYGYTF | TGTGCCAGTACCCCCACAGGACAGGGTGTCTATGGCTACACCTTC
TRBD2 | TRBJ2-1 | TRBV11-2 | NA | CASTSGTAFYNEQFF | TGTGCCAGCACCAGCGGGACCGCATTTTACAATGAGCAGTTCTTC
TRBD2 | TRBJ2-3 | TRBV9 | NA | CASSKRGLAGGKTDTQYF | TGTGCCAGCAGCAAGAGGGGACTAGCGGGGGGGAAGACAGATACGCAGTATTTT
NA | TRBJ1-3 | TRBV30 | NA | CAWSGGRLGLGSGNTIYF | TGTGCCTGGAGTGGGGGGAGGCTGGGGCTGGGTAGTGGAAACACCATATATTTT
NA | TRBJ1-6 | TRBV13 | NA | CASSQGGKSSYNSPLHF | TGTGCCAGCAGCCAAGGGGGTAAGAGCTCCTATAATTCACCCCTCCACTTT
NA | TRBJ2-3 | TRBV30 | NA | CASEADTQYF | TGTGCCTCCGAGGCGGATACGCAGTATTTT
TRBD1 | TRBJ2-2 | TRBV5-8 | NA | CASSLVGQGLFF | TGTGCCAGCAGCTTAGTTGGACAGGGCCTGTTTTTT